This TCR beta chain came from a study of molecular identifiers for immune sequencing clone quantification. One entry per CDR3 protein results from TCRdb running MiXCR on the PCR reads. Here the sample spans tens of thousands of distinct CDR3 sequences, around 20% being singletons. Study-level results: Spike-in Jurkat TCR RNA from a single cell reportedly registered among about a million naive cells. Highly expanded clone sizes could be underestimated by identical TCR molecules sharing a barcode.

This clonotype was counted many times. Antigen specificity is unknown. Germline CDR1 DFQATT, CDR2 SNEGSKA (reference sequence). V was cut by 1 base and J by 3 bases, with 8 bases left in between. The CDR3 contains 13 residues. What was sequenced was naive CD8+ T cells from blood, with Jurkat cell RNA spiked in. Subset denoted: FACS-sorted CD8+CD4-CCR7+CD45RA+ naive T cells. The TCR originated in a human donor in good health. Some libraries in this study had Jurkat cell RNA spiked in. The chain employs TRBV20-1 and TRBJ2-3; D is perhaps TRBD1 (5 bases). The CDR3 protein is CSARGSGTDTQYF. Here the CDR3 DNA reads TGCAGTGCTAGAGGGTCAGGGACAGATACGCAGTATTTT.